This TCR beta chain was obtained from a study of blood T cell repertoires in COVID-19. Under the authors' procedure: Nucleated cell counts were estimated from reference gene primer amplification. Clones were read by immunoSEQ multiplex PCR, and TCRdb kept only the in-frame ones, dropping some. D and trimming were read from the DNA, whereas the V and J calls and clone size are those reported in that table. Of roughly 130,000 clones in the sample, more than 75% were seen once. The CDR3 loop spans 12 amino acids. Trimming left V 1 base short and J 6 bases short, with 5 bases between. CDR1 and CDR2 (germline): SGHRS, YFSETQ.

This clonotype was obtained from a woman aged 60-75 years with acute or convalescent COVID-19. This chain joins TRBV5-1 and TRBJ2-1; unclear D gene. Sequencing was performed on peripheral blood. CDR3 DNA sequence: TGCGCCAGCAGCTTGCCTTCCAATGAGCAGTTCTTC. Its protein product is CASSLPSNEQFF.